Listed here are 8 T cell receptor beta chains from one sample, sequenced in a study of breast tumors, draining lymph nodes, adjacent tissues. In TCRdb, the multiplex PCR reads were re-called with MiXCR into one record per CDR3 protein. The top ten clones hold about 1% of a sample with more than 250,000 distinct CDR3 sequences, roughly 30% of them seen once. Axillary draining lymph nodes of breast cancer patients supplied the node samples. Material for sequencing was axillary lymph node tissue. Receptors originate from a female donor with breast cancer. Some clones in this sample may be carry-over from other donors' samples.

This clonotype was seen repeatedly, ten times or more. The rearrangement joins TRBV5-6 to TRBJ2-5; a possible D gene is TRBD1 (5 bases). Germline V gene sequence: CDR1 SGHDT, CDR2 YYEEEE. The CDR3 is made up of 15 amino acids. V shed 4 bases and J shed 7 bases, with 20 bases lying between them. CDR3 sequence reads: CASSPPAGRLGTQYF. CDR3 coding DNA: TGTGCCAGCAGCCCCCCCGCAGGGCGGTTGGGGACCCAGTACTTC.

The table lists this clonotype with many counts. This CDR3 reads CATSARREPTVEQFF. The CDR3 bases are TGTGCCACCAGTGCAAGGCGGGAACCCACAGTTGAGCAGTTCTTC. The chain has TRBV24-1 and TRBJ2-1, with TRBD2 as a possible D gene (6 bases). Germline CDR1 and CDR2: KGHDR and SFDVKD. The germline V and J ends were trimmed by 5 bases and 9 bases, with 19 bases remaining between them. The CDR3 sequence is 15 residues long.

V and J are TRBV10-3 and TRBJ2-7, with D hard to call. Trimming pared 6 bases from V and 6 bases from J, leaving 9 bases between. The CDR3 covers 11 residues. Germline lookup yields CDR1 ENHRY and CDR2 SYGVKD. The CDR3 is CAIREPGEQYF. DNA of the CDR3: TGTGCCATCAGGGAGCCCGGCGAGCAGTACTTC.

Ten or more counts support this clonotype. The V call is TRBV11-3, the J call TRBJ2-1; 9 bases are a match to TRBD2. This CDR3 contains 15 residues. V trimming: 3 bases; J trimming: 2 bases; junction bases outside the gene matches: 2. Germline lookup yields CDR1 SGHNT and CDR2 YENEEA. The CDR3: CASSLVAGAYNEQFF. The CDR3 nucleotides are TGTGCCAGCAGCTTGGTAGCGGGAGCCTACAATGAGCAGTTCTTC. The complete variable domain, with remaining parts taken from reference TRBV11-3 and TRBJ2-1, reads EAGVVQSPRYKIIEKKQPVAFWCNPISGHNTLYWYLQNLGQGPELLIRYENEEAVDDSQLPKDRFSAERLKGVDSTLKIQPAELGDSAVYLCASSLVAGAYNEQFFGPGTRLTVL.

With regard to this clonotype: A read error may account for a junction end that differs from germline. The gene calls are TRBV12-3 or TRBV12-4 and TRBJ1-6, with 11 bases lining up with TRBD1. The CDR3 totals 16 residues. The CDR3 spells CASSPGQGDINSPLHF. CDR3 in DNA: TGTGCCAGCAGTCCGGGACAGGGGGATATCAATTCACCCCTCCACTTC.

This sequence joins TRBV29-1 and TRBJ2-3, with D possibly TRBD2 on 6 matching bases. This CDR3 has 12 amino acids. The germline V and J ends were trimmed by 3 bases and 6 bases, with 10 bases remaining between them. Germline CDR1 reads SQVTM; CDR2 reads ANQGSEA. The CDR3 protein is CSVDAGGDTQYF. The CDR3 nucleotides are TGCAGCGTTGACGCAGGAGGGGATACGCAGTATTTT.

In this sample, this clonotype turned up many times. The chain combines TRBV12-3 or TRBV12-4 with TRBJ1-5, with 7 positions matching TRBD1. The CDR3 is 15 amino acids. The V segment lost 5 bases and the J segment 6 bases; nucleotides outside the gene matches: 10. The CDR3, as DNA: TGTGCCAGCAGTCCGGAGACAGGGCGCGGTCAGCCCCAGCATTTT. It translates to CASSPETGRGQPQHF.

Ten or more counts support this clonotype. This sequence joins TRBV20-1 and TRBJ2-1; 9 nucleotides agree with TRBD1. The ends lost 0 bases at V and 7 bases at J; junction bases unmatched: 7. CDR1 is DFQATT and CDR2 is SNEGSKA in the germline V gene (reference sequence). This CDR3 comprises 15 residues. The CDR3 here is CSARDRDRVWNEQFF. CDR3 DNA: TGCAGTGCTAGAGACCGGGACAGGGTGTGGAATGAGCAGTTCTTC.